These 32 T cell receptor beta chains share one sample of origin, sequenced in a study of Graves' ophthalmopathy and Graves' hyperthyroidism. Amplification of the TCR beta CDR3 regions used RNA transcripts (as template). Scientists carried out first-round RT-PCR using HTBI primers and then a second-round multiplex PCR. TCRdb reprocessed the multiplex PCR reads via MiXCR and lists one record per CDR3 protein. The data contain around 1.1 million distinct CDR3 sequences, about 38% of them seen just once; the ten biggest clones take up roughly 10%. Sequences were obtained from peripheral blood or thyroid tissue (not recorded which). The origin of the receptors is an adult man with Graves' hyperthyroidism.

This clonotype appeared once. V gene TRBV10-3 combines with J gene TRBJ2-5, with D perhaps matching TRBD2 (6 bases). V was clipped by 3 bases and J by 9 bases, with 8 bases between them. Germline V gene lookup returns CDR1 ENHRY and CDR2 SYGVKD. The CDR3 extends over 11 amino acids. The DNA of the CDR3 is TGTGCCATCAGTGACTCGGGAGCCCAGTACTTC. Encoded protein: CAISDSGAQYF.

This clonotype was counted ten times or more. The chain uses TRBV11-1 and TRBJ2-7; 10 bases are shared with TRBD1. CDR1 SGHAT and CDR2 FQDESV come from the germline V gene (reference sequence). Trimming cost V 5 bases and J 6 bases; bases outside gene matches: 10. The CDR3 runs to 15 residues. As DNA, the CDR3 is TGTGCCAGCAGCCTTTCCGGGACAGGGGTAAGCGAGCAGTACTTC. This gives the protein CASSLSGTGVSEQYF.

At least ten counts were recorded for this clonotype. For the CDR3, the DNA is TGTGCCAGCAGCCCAACCGACAGGACAAATTCACCCCTCCACTTT. Its protein is CASSPTDRTNSPLHF. This sequence joins TRBV5-5 and TRBJ1-6, with D tentatively TRBD1 (6 bases). This CDR3 has 15 amino acids. V was clipped by 4 bases and J by 7 bases, with 15 bases between them. Germline CDR1 SGHKS, CDR2 YYEKEE (reference sequence). The whole variable domain, filled in from reference TRBV5-5 and TRBJ1-6, reads DAGVTQSPTHLIKTRGQQVTLRCSPISGHKSVSWYQQVLGQGPQFIFQYYEKEERGRGNFPDRFSARQFPNYSSELNVNALLLGDSALYLCASSPTDRTNSPLHFGNGTRLTVT.

With respect to this clonotype: One junction end disagrees with the germline gene, perhaps due to a read error. This rearrangement joins TRBV7-3 to TRBJ2-5, with D hard to call. This CDR3 spans 14 amino acids. Germline assignment: CDR1 SGHTA and CDR2 FQGTGA. CDR3 residues: CASSQGPVRETQYF. CDR3 DNA: TGCGCCAGCAGCCAAGGGCCGGTCCGAGAGACCCAGTACTTC.

This clonotype appeared many times. V is TRBV7-8 and J is TRBJ2-5; D call uncertain. The CDR3 totals 15 residues. Trimming stripped 2 bases from V and 5 bases from J, with 15 bases between. Germline V gives CDR1 SGHVS, CDR2 FQNEAQ. The CDR3 sequence is CASSLLGRCCETQYF. The CDR3 DNA reads as TGTGCCAGCAGCTTACTTGGACGATGCTGTGAGACCCAGTACTTC.

This chain uses TRBV9 with TRBJ1-1; TRBD1 might be the D (6 bases). V was clipped by 4 bases and J by 0 bases, with 13 bases between them. The CDR3 extends over 15 amino acids. Germline values: CDR1 SGDLS, CDR2 YYNGEE. The CDR3 loop is CASSSLQGVNTEAFF. Here the CDR3 DNA reads TGTGCCAGCAGCTCACTACAGGGAGTGAACACTGAAGCTTTCTTT.

This clonotype occurred a few times. V is TRBV7-9 and J is TRBJ2-2; 7 bases agree with TRBD1. V shed 4 bases, J shed 7 bases, and the junction held 9 bases outside the gene matches. Looked up from germline, CDR1 is SEHNR and CDR2 is FQNEAQ (reference sequence). CDR3 length: 15 amino acids. CDR3 residues: CASSSRQGVNGELFF. CDR3 in DNA: TGTGCCAGCAGCTCCCGGCAGGGGGTAAACGGGGAGCTGTTTTTT.

This clonotype was seen at least ten times. The genes are TRBV10-2 and TRBJ2-7; D ambiguous. The length of the CDR3 is 14 residues. V was cut by 0 bases and J by 0 bases, with 6 bases left in between. Germline V gene lookup returns CDR1 WSHSY and CDR2 SAAADI. CDR3 in DNA: TGCGCCAGCAGTGAGTCGGCCCTCTCCTACGAGCAGTACTTC. As protein: CASSESALSYEQYF.

This chain connects TRBV20-1 to TRBJ1-1, with TRBD1 as a possible D gene (6 bases). The germline V gene has CDR1 DFQATT and CDR2 SNEGSKA (reference sequence). This CDR3 contains 15 residues. V lost 0 bases, J lost 7 bases, and 18 bases lay in between. The CDR3 DNA is TGCAGTGCTAGAGACCCCTGGGGGGGGCTGAGTGAAGCTTTCTTT. It encodes CSARDPWGGLSEAFF.

In its sample, this clonotype was seen many times. The V call is TRBV10-3, the J call TRBJ2-7; TRBD2 aligns across 11 bases. The CDR3 is made up of 13 amino acids. The V gene's germline CDR1 is ENHRY and CDR2 SYGVKD. Trimming removed 10 bases from V and 1 base from J; junction bases left unmatched: 3. For the CDR3, the DNA is TGTGCCACTAGACTAGCGGGGTCCTACGAGCAGTACTTC. It yields the protein CATRLAGSYEQYF.

This clonotype has just a few counts. The rearrangement joins TRBV28 to TRBJ1-2; D gene unclear. CDR1 MDHEN and CDR2 SYDVKM come from the germline V gene. V was clipped by 3 bases and J by 5 bases, with 13 bases between them. The CDR3 runs to 14 residues. As DNA, the CDR3 is TGTGCCAGCAGTTTTCGTCGAGTGACATATGGCTACACCTTC. Translated, it gives CASSFRRVTYGYTF.

This clonotype appeared many times. J is TRBJ2-6 and V is TRBV7-2; 7 nucleotides align to TRBD1. The CDR3 is 18 residues long. Trimming took 6 bases from V and 0 from J; bases not matched to a gene: 11. In germline, CDR1 is SGHTA, CDR2 FQGNSA. CDR3 nucleotides: TGTGCCAGCAGTATCGCGACAGGGTACGGCTCTGGGGCCAACGTCCTGACTTTC. Protein: CASSIATGYGSGANVLTF.

This clonotype was seen at least ten times. The J gene is TRBJ1-5, the V gene TRBV9; tentative D call: TRBD1 (6 bases). Germline CDR1 SGDLS, CDR2 YYNGEE. The CDR3 loop spans 14 amino acids. The V end lost 4 bases, the J end lost 5 bases, and 13 bases lay between the germline ends. The CDR3 region has the DNA TGTGCCAGCAGCCTCGGACAGATAGATCAGCCCCAGCATTTT. Amino acids: CASSLGQIDQPQHF. The complete variable domain, with remaining parts taken from reference TRBV9 and TRBJ1-5, reads DSGVTQTPKHLITATGQRVTLRCSPRSGDLSVYWYQQSLDQGLQFLIQYYNGEERAKGNILERFSAQQFPDLHSELNLSSLELGDSALYFCASSLGQIDQPQHFGDGTRLSIL.

The V and J genes are TRBV29-1 and TRBJ2-7; possible D gene TRBD1, 7 bases. V gave up 5 bases and J gave up 7 bases, with 18 bases separating them. Looked up from germline, CDR1 is SQVTM and CDR2 is ANQGSEA. The CDR3 is 13 amino acids. CDR3 protein: CSVTRDSRGEQYF. DNA of the CDR3: TGCAGCGTTACCCGGGACAGCCGGGGGGAGCAGTACTTC.

This clonotype was counted ten times or more. The chain has TRBV10-3 and TRBJ1-5; D ambiguous. Germline CDR1 ENHRY, CDR2 SYGVKD. The CDR3 length is 16 residues. V lost 2 bases and J lost 4, with 15 bases in between. The CDR3 DNA is TGTGCCATCAGTGAGAAAATTGGGATCCAAAATCAGCCCCAGCATTTT. This codes for CAISEKIGIQNQPQHF.

Remarks on this clonotype: This may arise from a read error, as a much more abundant clone is one base away. The J gene is TRBJ1-1, the V gene TRBV6-4, with 7 bases fitting TRBD1. The CDR3 runs to 14 residues. V lost 6 bases and J lost 1; bases outside the gene matches: 5. Germline V CDR1 and CDR2: MRHNA, SNTAGT. CDR3 sequence (DNA): TGTGCCAGCAGAGCCGGGACAGAGAACACTGAAGCTTTCTTT. Amino acids: CASRAGTENTEAFF.

The chain carries TRBV7-2 and TRBJ1-6; 7 bases are a match to TRBD1. The germline V gene has CDR1 SGHTA and CDR2 FQGNSA. After removal of 2 bases from V and 2 bases from J, the junction contained 6 bases not matched to a gene. This CDR3 contains 17 residues. CDR3 DNA sequence: TGTGCCAGCAGCTTACGGGTAGGGGGCGCCTATAATTCACCCCTCCACTTT. This encodes CASSLRVGGAYNSPLHF.

There are many counts of this clonotype. The rearrangement links TRBV7-2 to TRBJ1-4; D unresolved. This CDR3 contains 13 residues. Germline CDR1 SGHTA, CDR2 FQGNSA. Trimming removed 5 bases from V and 5 bases from J, with 9 bases in between. CDR3 protein: CASSRNGNEKLFF. CDR3 DNA sequence: TGTGCCAGCAGCAGGAACGGAAATGAAAAACTGTTTTTT.

The V and J genes are TRBV6-1 and TRBJ1-2; tentative D call: TRBD1 (6 bases). V shed 5 bases and J shed 2 bases, with 12 bases lying between them. The CDR3 totals 14 residues. CDR1 MNHNS and CDR2 SASEGT come from the germline V gene. CDR3 DNA: TGTGCCAGCAGTATGGACAGTCGCAACTATGGCTACACCTTC. As protein: CASSMDSRNYGYTF.

This clonotype has just a few counts. The V and J genes are TRBV13 and TRBJ2-2, with D maybe TRBD2 (6 bases). The germline V gene has CDR1 PRHDT and CDR2 FYEKMQ (reference sequence). Trimming stripped 5 bases from V and 3 bases from J, with 13 bases between. This CDR3 has 15 amino acids. The CDR3, as DNA: TGTGCCAGCAGCCGCGGGGACCTTGACACCGGGGAGCTGTTTTTT. Protein product: CASSRGDLDTGELFF.

This chain joins TRBV7-9 and TRBJ2-5, with 9 bases lining up with TRBD1. This CDR3 spans 15 amino acids. Germline-derived CDR1 and CDR2 are SEHNR and FQNEAQ (reference sequence). V lost 6 bases and J lost 2; bases outside the gene matches: 7. In nucleotides, the CDR3 is TGTGCCAGCAGACACAACAGGGGGCCTCAAGAGACCCAGTACTTC. Residues: CASRHNRGPQETQYF.

This clonotype has just a few counts. One base away lies a much larger clone, so this may be a sequencing read error. This chain connects TRBV5-4 to TRBJ1-6, with D unresolved. V lost 0 bases and J 12 bases, leaving 13 bases between the germline ends. The germline V gene encodes CDR1 SGHNT and CDR2 YYREEE (reference sequence). This CDR3 spans 14 amino acids. CDR3 DNA: TGTGCCAGCAGCTTGGACGCGTCAGGTGGACCCCTCCACTTT. Residues: CASSLDASGGPLHF.

This clonotype has ten or more counts. The rearrangement uses TRBV20-1 and TRBJ2-2, with TRBD1 as a possible D gene (5 bases). There are 14 residues in the CDR3. Germline-derived CDR1 and CDR2 are DFQATT and SNEGSKA (reference sequence). The V end lost 7 bases, the J end lost 7 bases, and 19 bases lay between the germline ends. The CDR3 region is CSVTELQAVGELFF. The DNA of the CDR3 is TGCAGTGTTACGGAGTTACAGGCGGTCGGGGAGCTGTTTTTT.

The gene calls are TRBV20-1 and TRBJ2-5; TRBD2 matches 13 bases. V trimming: 5 bases; J trimming: 1 base; junction bases outside the gene matches: 10. The CDR3 totals 17 residues. Germline V gives CDR1 DFQATT, CDR2 SNEGSKA (reference sequence). The CDR3 region is CSAARLAGGPSQETQYF. The CDR3 DNA sequence: TGCAGTGCTGCGAGACTAGCGGGAGGCCCGAGCCAAGAGACCCAGTACTTC.

The rearrangement links TRBV5-1 to TRBJ2-7; 10 nucleotides line up with TRBD1. The CDR3 spans 16 residues. Germline loops: CDR1 SGHRS, CDR2 YFSETQ. The V segment lost 5 bases and the J segment 2 bases; nucleotides outside the gene matches: 10. The CDR3 bases are TGCGCCAGCAGACGCTCAGCAGGACAGGGGGCCTACGAGCAGTACTTC. Translated: CASRRSAGQGAYEQYF.

This clonotype was found many times. At one end the junction does not follow the germline gene, possibly because of a read error. The CDR3 reads CASGDSVVNQPQHF. CDR3 in DNA: TGTGCCAGCGGTGACTCCGTAGTCAATCAGCCCCAGCATTTT. This chain joins TRBV25-1 and TRBJ1-5; no definite D call. The CDR3 runs to 14 residues. Germline CDR1 MGHDK, CDR2 SYGVNS.

In nucleotides, the CDR3 is TGTGCCAGCAGCCAGCACGGAGGATACTACGAGCAGTACTTC. It yields the protein CASSQHGGYYEQYF. The V gene is TRBV19, the J gene TRBJ2-7, with D tentatively TRBD2 (5 bases). Germline assignment: CDR1 LNHDA and CDR2 SQIVND (reference sequence). With 9 bases removed from V and 3 bases from J, the gap between germline ends came to 18 bases. CDR3 length: 14 amino acids. Full variable domain (rest looked up from reference TRBV19 and TRBJ2-7): DGGITQSPKYLFRKEGQNVTLSCEQNLNHDAMYWYRQDPGQGLRLIYYSQIVNDFQKGDIAEGYSVSREKKESFPLTVTSAQKNPTAFYLCASSQHGGYYEQYFGPGTRLTVT.

The V call is TRBV2, the J call TRBJ1-6; the D gene is possibly TRBD1 (6 bases). CDR3 length: 14 amino acids. V lost 7 bases to trimming and J lost 6 bases, with 13 bases between them. Germline V CDR1 and CDR2: SNHLY, FYNNEI. This CDR3 reads CASIRDMGNSPLHF. The CDR3 coding sequence is TGTGCCAGCATAAGGGACATGGGTAATTCACCCCTCCACTTT.

The table lists this clonotype with many counts. The chain employs TRBV10-1 and TRBJ2-5; 12 bases align to TRBD2. CDR3 length equals 18 residues. J gave up 2 bases and V 6 bases, and 13 bases lay outside the gene matches. The germline V gene has CDR1 WNHNN and CDR2 SYGVQD (reference sequence). In nucleotides, the CDR3 is TGCGCCAGCAGCCTCACAATGACTAGCGGGGGCCTACAAGAGACCCAGTACTTC. The encoded protein is CASSLTMTSGGLQETQYF.

The table lists this clonotype with many counts. This chain joins TRBV7-8 and TRBJ2-7; 7 bases match TRBD1. The germline gives CDR1 SGHVS, CDR2 FQNEAQ. The CDR3 is 18 amino acids. The V gene end was trimmed by 2 bases and the J gene end by 3 bases; junction bases not matched to a gene: 16. Here the CDR3 DNA reads TGTGCCAGCAGCTTAAGACAGGGCGTGGCTGGTAGAGACTACGAGCAGTACTTC. Translating gives CASSLRQGVAGRDYEQYF.

This chain links TRBV7-2 with TRBJ2-7; 8 bases are shared with TRBD2. Germline values: CDR1 SGHTA, CDR2 FQGNSA. This CDR3 region has 15 residues. The trim removed 9 bases at V and 1 base at J, leaving 11 bases unmatched. As DNA, the CDR3 is TGTGCCAGACACCGTTTGGTAGCGGGATCCTACGAGCAGTACTTC. It yields the protein CARHRLVAGSYEQYF.

This clonotype was seen repeatedly, ten times or more. The J gene is TRBJ1-2, the V gene TRBV29-1; 7 bases fit TRBD1. This CDR3 is 14 amino acids long. The junction had 9 bases not matched to a gene; V was cut back by 6 bases and J by 2 bases. Germline CDR1 SQVTM, CDR2 ANQGSEA. CDR3: CSVPNPGQNYGYTF. The DNA for the CDR3 is TGCAGCGTGCCGAACCCGGGACAGAACTATGGCTACACCTTC.